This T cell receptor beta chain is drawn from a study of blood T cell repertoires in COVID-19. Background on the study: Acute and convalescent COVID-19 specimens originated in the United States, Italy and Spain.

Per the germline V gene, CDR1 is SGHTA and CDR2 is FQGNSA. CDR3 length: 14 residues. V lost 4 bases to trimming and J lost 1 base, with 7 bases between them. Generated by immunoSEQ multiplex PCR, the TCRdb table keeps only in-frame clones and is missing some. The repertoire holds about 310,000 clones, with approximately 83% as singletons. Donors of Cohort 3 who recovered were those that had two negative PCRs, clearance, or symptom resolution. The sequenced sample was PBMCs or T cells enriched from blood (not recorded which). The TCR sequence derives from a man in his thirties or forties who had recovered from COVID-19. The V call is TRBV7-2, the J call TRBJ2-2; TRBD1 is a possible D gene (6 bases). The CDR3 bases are TGTGCCAGCAGCTCGACAGGGAACACCGGGGAGCTGTTTTTT. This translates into CASSSTGNTGELFF.